Shown below are 29 T cell receptor beta chains from a single sample sequenced in a study of blood T cells in healthy people across ages. Then a second PCR, running about 6 to 12 cycles, was carried out with a sample-barcoded 5' primer and a J-beta primer mix. TCRdb fed the 5' RACE reads into MiXCR, producing one record per CDR3 protein. The repertoire holds 1.2 million to 1.5 million distinct CDR3 sequences, approximately 42% seen once, with 7% to 9.5% in the top ten. Material for sequencing was blood. Every receptor here comes from a woman aged 18-29 years in good health.

The gene calls are TRBV20-1 and TRBJ2-3; possibly TRBD1 or TRBD2 for D (5 bases each). CDR1 is DFQATT and CDR2 is SNEGSKA in the germline V gene (reference sequence). V was trimmed by 0 bases and J by 1 base, leaving 14 bases between them. CDR3 length: 16 residues. The CDR3 nucleotides read TGCAGTGCTAGAGATTCCCCTGGGGGAGGCACAGATACGCAGTATTTT. Its translation: CSARDSPGGGTDTQYF.

This clonotype was found a few times. The chain couples TRBV6-4 to TRBJ1-2; the D is unclear. Germline CDR1 MRHNA, CDR2 SNTAGT. There are 14 residues in the CDR3. V shed 3 bases and J shed 7 bases, with 15 bases lying between them. Written as DNA, the CDR3 is TGTGCCAGCAGTGATATCGGCGGTACGGCTGGCTACACCTTC. This translates into CASSDIGGTAGYTF.

This clonotype was seen only a few times. The chain links TRBV4-1 to TRBJ1-5; D might be TRBD1 (6 bases). V lost 5 bases, J lost 6 bases, and 17 bases lay in between. CDR3 length equals 15 residues. The germline V gene has CDR1 MGHRA and CDR2 YSYEKL. DNA for the CDR3: TGCGCCAGCAGCGAGACTCCAGGGGCGGGTCAGCCCCAGCATTTT. It yields the protein CASSETPGAGQPQHF.

The chain carries TRBV9 and TRBJ1-1; weak D call: TRBD1 (5 bases). Per germline, CDR1 SGDLS and CDR2 YYNGEE. The CDR3 is 12 amino acids. The V gene lost 7 bases and the J gene lost 12 bases, with 19 bases spanning the gap. The CDR3 protein is CASGKGPEDTFF. The CDR3 nucleotides are TGTGCCAGCGGAAAGGGGCCCGAGGATACTTTCTTT. Combining the CDR3 with reference TRBV9 and TRBJ1-1 gives the whole variable domain DSGVTQTPKHLITATGQRVTLRCSPRSGDLSVYWYQQSLDQGLQFLIQYYNGEERAKGNILERFSAQQFPDLHSELNLSSLELGDSALYFCASGKGPEDTFFGQGTRLTVV.

The rearrangement uses TRBV7-2 and TRBJ1-2; D is ambiguous. CDR3 size: 15 residues. Germline CDR1 is SGHTA and CDR2 is FQGNSA. Trimming removed 5 bases at V and 2 bases at J, with 15 bases between. The CDR3 DNA sequence: TGTGCCAGCAGCGATGGACCTTCCGGGAACTATGGCTACACCTTC. Translating it yields CASSDGPSGNYGYTF.

V is TRBV9 and J is TRBJ2-3; a possible D gene is TRBD1 (6 bases). Trimming took 3 bases from V and 4 from J, leaving 15 bases between them. This CDR3 is built from 15 residues. Germline V gene data show CDR1 as SGDLS and CDR2 as YYNGEE. The CDR3 nucleotides are TGTGCCAGCAGCGCCCAGGGGACGCAGGCAGATACGCAGTATTTT. The encoded protein is CASSAQGTQADTQYF.

The chain combines TRBV27 with TRBJ2-5; tentatively, D is TRBD1 (6 bases). Germline CDR1 MNHEY, CDR2 SMNVEV (reference sequence). The CDR3 covers 14 residues. V lost 5 bases and J lost 3, with 13 bases in between. Written as DNA, the CDR3 is TGTGCCAGCAGTACAAAAGGGGGAGAAGAGACCCAGTACTTC. It encodes CASSTKGGEETQYF.

The V and J genes are TRBV3-1 and TRBJ1-1; 8 positions agree with TRBD1. V shed 5 bases and J 3 bases; nucleotides not matched to a gene: 5. Germline CDR1 LGHDT, CDR2 YNNKEL (reference sequence). This CDR3 spans 14 amino acids. The DNA of the CDR3 is TGTGCCAGCAGCTCATTACAGGGGGACACTGAAGCTTTCTTT. As protein: CASSSLQGDTEAFF.

This clonotype has a handful of counts. The CDR3 loop is CSASEGAGATNEKLFF. The CDR3 region has the DNA TGCAGTGCTAGCGAGGGGGCGGGAGCAACTAATGAAAAACTGTTTTTT. The chain recombines TRBV20-1 with TRBJ1-4; 7 bases fit TRBD1. Germline lookup yields CDR1 DFQATT and CDR2 SNEGSKA (reference sequence). The CDR3 loop spans 16 amino acids. Trimming removed 3 bases from V and 0 bases from J; junction bases left unmatched: 7.

V gene TRBV14 combines with J gene TRBJ1-2, with unresolved D. Germline V gene sequence: CDR1 SGHDN, CDR2 FVKESK. The CDR3 spans 16 residues. Trimming shortened V by 0 bases and J by 8 bases, and 19 bases separated the two germline ends. The CDR3 spells CASSQERKTALGGYTF. CDR3 sequence (DNA): TGTGCCAGCAGCCAAGAGCGAAAGACCGCCTTGGGGGGCTACACCTTC.

The J gene is TRBJ2-3, the V gene TRBV28; D possibly corresponds to TRBD2 (7 bases). From germline, CDR1 is MDHEN and CDR2 SYDVKM. This CDR3 is built from 17 residues. V gave up 4 bases and J gave up 0 bases, with 17 bases separating them. The CDR3 here is CASSSATGGLSTDTQYF. The CDR3 region has the DNA TGTGCCAGCAGTTCCGCAACGGGGGGCCTTAGCACAGATACGCAGTATTTT.

This clonotype was detected only a few times. The V gene is TRBV2, the J gene TRBJ1-2; D gene unclear. Trimming pared 1 base from V and 5 bases from J, leaving 11 bases between. The CDR3 consists of 14 residues. CDR1 is SNHLY, CDR2 FYNNEI, per germline. The CDR3, as DNA: TGTGCCAGCAGTGAAGAGGCCAGAAGTTATGGCTACACCTTC. This codes for CASSEEARSYGYTF.

This clonotype appeared many times. The CDR3 sequence: CASSRAGGGGSEQFF. CDR3 sequence (DNA): TGTGCCAGCAGTAGAGCGGGAGGTGGGGGCAGTGAGCAGTTCTTC. The chain recombines TRBV9 with TRBJ2-1; 9 bases align to TRBD2. V shed 5 bases, J shed 9 bases, and the junction held 12 bases outside the gene matches. Germline V gives CDR1 SGDLS, CDR2 YYNGEE. CDR3 length: 15 amino acids.

J is TRBJ2-1 and V is TRBV6-5, with D unclear. V was trimmed by 8 bases and J by 12 bases, leaving 26 bases between them. This CDR3 has 15 amino acids. Germline loops: CDR1 MNHEY, CDR2 SVGAGI. The CDR3 DNA reads as TGTGCCAGCGCAAGTGCCCCAGTTATCGGTCGTTTGCAGTTCTTC. Its translation: CASASAPVIGRLQFF.

The chain recombines TRBV12-3 or TRBV12-4 with TRBJ1-1, with D uncertain. Between the trimmed V and J ends, which lost 2 bases and 2 bases, there was a span of 9 bases. This CDR3 spans 14 amino acids. CDR3 amino acids: CASSLQQINTEAFF. The CDR3 DNA sequence: TGTGCCAGCAGTTTACAACAAATTAACACTGAAGCTTTCTTT.

The chain is built from TRBV4-3 and TRBJ2-4, with 8 bases fitting TRBD2. Per germline, CDR1 LGHNA and CDR2 YSLEER. The CDR3 sequence is 17 residues long. Losses at the gene ends were 0 bases for V and 1 base for J; bases not matched to a gene: 5. The CDR3 nucleotides are TGCGCCAGCAGCCAAGATGTAGGCGGGAGGGCCAAAAACATTCAGTACTTC. It codes for CASSQDVGGRAKNIQYF.

The chain employs TRBV6-1 and TRBJ2-1; 10 positions match TRBD2. The CDR3 has 17 amino acids. Unmatched junction bases numbered 12, after V lost 6 bases and J lost 4 bases. The germline CDR1 and CDR2 sequences are MNHNS and SASEGT. The CDR3 reads CASRGSMTSGSYNEQFF. The CDR3 nucleotides are TGTGCCAGCAGGGGGTCTATGACTAGCGGGTCGTACAATGAGCAGTTCTTC.

This clonotype has only a few counts. The chain combines TRBV25-1 with TRBJ2-3, with D perhaps matching TRBD1 or TRBD2 (6 bases each). Deletions cut 7 bases from V and 4 bases from J, with 12 bases between. There are 13 residues in the CDR3. CDR1 and CDR2 (germline): MGHDK, SYGVNS. CDR3: CASTQGGPDTQYF. CDR3 nucleotides: TGTGCCAGCACACAAGGGGGGCCAGATACGCAGTATTTT.

The rearrangement links TRBV11-2 to TRBJ1-5; D perhaps matches TRBD1 (6 bases). In germline, CDR1 is SGHAT, CDR2 FQNNGV. The CDR3 extends over 16 amino acids. V shed 1 base and J shed 6 bases, with 16 bases lying between them. CDR3 bases: TGTGCCAGCAGCTTAGCGGCGGGGGCATCCGGTCAGCCCCAGCATTTT. This encodes CASSLAAGASGQPQHF.

For this clonotype: One junction end disagrees with the germline gene, perhaps due to a read error. The chain has TRBV3-1 and TRBJ2-5; tentatively, D is TRBD1 (6 bases). Per germline, CDR1 LGHDT and CDR2 YNNKEL (reference sequence). This CDR3 has 14 residues. CDR3: CASSQNRDQETQYF. CDR3 bases: TGTGCCAGCAGCCAAAACAGGGACCAGGAGACCCAGTACTTC.

The table lists this clonotype with a few counts. V gene TRBV5-1 combines with J gene TRBJ2-5, with TRBD1 as a possible D gene (6 bases). The CDR3 consists of 14 residues. Between the trimmed V and J ends, which lost 0 bases and 11 bases, there was a span of 17 bases. Per the germline V gene, CDR1 is SGHRS and CDR2 is YFSETQ. CDR3: CASSLGGLNNEQYF. The CDR3 region has the DNA TGCGCCAGCAGCTTGGGGGGGCTCAACAATGAGCAGTACTTC.

The gene calls are TRBV5-1 and TRBJ2-4; 7 nucleotides align to TRBD1. CDR3 size: 15 residues. Germline V lookup: CDR1 SGHRS, CDR2 YFSETQ. Losses at the gene ends were 2 bases for V and 6 bases for J; bases not matched to a gene: 8. This CDR3 is CASSFRTGERNIQYF. As DNA, the CDR3 is TGCGCCAGCAGCTTCCGCACAGGGGAACGAAACATTCAGTACTTC.

The chain has TRBV2 and TRBJ2-3; 7 nucleotides align to TRBD2. Germline trimming cut 7 bases from V and 1 base from J; bases unmatched to any gene: 17. The germline V gene has CDR1 SNHLY and CDR2 FYNNEI. CDR3 size: 18 residues. CDR3 coding DNA: TGTGCCAGCACCCCCCACTGGTCCTCTAGCGGACGCACAGATACGCAGTATTTT. Translated: CASTPHWSSSGRTDTQYF.

This sequence joins TRBV28 and TRBJ2-2; 12 bases map to TRBD2. This CDR3 spans 18 amino acids. V lost 6 bases to trimming and J lost 2 bases; unmatched junction nucleotides: 10. Germline V lookup: CDR1 MDHEN, CDR2 SYDVKM. This CDR3 reads CASSASTSGGPNTGELFF. Here the CDR3 DNA reads TGTGCCAGCAGCGCGTCAACTAGCGGGGGGCCCAACACCGGGGAGCTGTTTTTT.

J is TRBJ2-7 and V is TRBV28; tentative D call: TRBD1 (6 bases). V lost 5 bases and J 5 bases, leaving 19 bases between the germline ends. This CDR3 spans 15 amino acids. Germline V gives CDR1 MDHEN, CDR2 SYDVKM. CDR3 DNA sequence: TGTGCCAGCAGTCCGCCCGGGACATCCATAGACGAGCAGTACTTC. It translates to CASSPPGTSIDEQYF. Combining the CDR3 with reference TRBV28 and TRBJ2-7 gives the whole variable domain DVKVTQSSRYLVKRTGEKVFLECVQDMDHENMFWYRQDPGLGLRLIYFSYDVKMKEKGDIPEGYSVSREKKERFSLILESASTNQTSMYLCASSPPGTSIDEQYFGPGTRLTVT.

In DNA, the CDR3 is TGTGCCAGCAACAGGGGGACTAGCGGGGGGACCCAGGCGGGGACGCAGTATTTT. Translated: CASNRGTSGGTQAGTQYF. The chain combines TRBV9 with TRBJ2-3; 15 bases are shared with TRBD2. CDR1 and CDR2 from the germline V gene are SGDLS and YYNGEE. The V gene end was trimmed by 6 bases and the J gene end by 9 bases; junction bases not matched to a gene: 17. This CDR3 has 18 amino acids.

This clonotype came up a few times. The rearrangement joins TRBV10-3 to TRBJ2-3; 13 bases map to TRBD2. Germline trimming cut 8 bases from V and 4 bases from J; bases unmatched to any gene: 6. Per germline, CDR1 ENHRY and CDR2 SYGVKD. The CDR3 runs 15 residues. The chain's CDR3 is CAIRTSGGAADTQYF. DNA for the CDR3: TGTGCCATCCGCACTAGCGGGGGGGCCGCAGATACGCAGTATTTT.

This clonotype has more than one count but fewer than ten. This chain links TRBV3-1 with TRBJ1-1, with 8 positions matching TRBD1. The CDR3 runs 16 residues. Germline trimming cut 4 bases from V and 0 bases from J; bases unmatched to any gene: 7. Per the germline V gene, CDR1 is LGHDT and CDR2 is YNNKEL (reference sequence). CDR3 sequence reads: CASSLRQGTLNTEAFF. In DNA, the CDR3 is TGTGCCAGCAGCCTCAGACAGGGGACTCTGAACACTGAAGCTTTCTTT.

CDR3 in DNA: TGCGCCAGCAGCCTCCAAGAGGTTGGCCAGCCCCAGCATTTT. It translates to CASSLQEVGQPQHF. The chain is built from TRBV4-1 and TRBJ1-5; no definite D call. Deletions cut 4 bases from V and 7 bases from J, with 14 bases between. Germline lookup yields CDR1 MGHRA and CDR2 YSYEKL. CDR3 length: 14 amino acids.